This T cell receptor beta chain appears in the sequencing data of a study of post-analysis software for immune sequencing data. Overall study results and limits: About 5 TRBV segments occurring more often in patients than controls included TRBV5-6, TRBV5-1 and TRBV20-1.

From germline, CDR1 is SGHTA and CDR2 FQGNSA. CDR3 size: 14 residues. Notes on this clonotype: Its antigen is still unknown.

The library was made from cDNA and included unique molecular identifiers. MiXCR, applied by TCRdb to the PCR reads, yields one record per CDR3 protein. The table lists 450,000 to 700,000 distinct CDR3 sequences, roughly 46% of them singletons. Sequencing input: blood. This TCR was recovered from a girl under 18 with multiple sclerosis. The rearrangement joins TRBV7-2 to TRBJ2-5, with D perhaps being TRBD1 or TRBD2 (6 bases each). The J call may be mistaken, given a closer DNA end match to TRBJ2-7. CDR3 sequence (DNA): TGTGCCAGCAGCTTAGCGTACAGGGAGGCCGAGCAGTACTTC. It specifies CASSLAYREAEQYF.